The source of this TCR beta chain is a study of T cell changes during pregnancy in multiple sclerosis (dated 2019 in TCRdb). About the full investigation: The study examined how the T cell repertoire changed over the course of pregnancy in women with multiple sclerosis.

Receptors were amplified or captured by the immunoSEQ multiplex PCR assay. Not all clones reach the TCRdb copy of this immuneACCESS table, which keeps in-frame sequences only. Checked studies attribute under half of the gap to unresolved V genes and leave the rest unexplained. This sample holds about 32,000 clones; about nine tenths were observed only once. Of the sample, approximately 10% falls within the top ten clones. As regards this clone: This receptor's antigen is unknown. No per-base quality is available; no much larger clone lies one base away.

The receptor was isolated from a female donor with multiple sclerosis, enrolled in a pregnancy study. The sequencing used CD8+ T cells from peripheral blood mononuclear cells, collected in the third trimester of pregnancy.

The DNA is TGTGCCAGCAGGATAAGAGGGAATGAGCAGTTCTTC. Translated, this is CASRIRGNEQFF. The rearrangement joined TRBV11-2 to TRBJ2-1; the D segment could be TRBD2, given 5 matching bases. The germline V gene supplies CDR1 SGHAT and CDR2 FQNNGV. Measured from the cysteine to the phenylalanine, the CDR3 is 12 residues long. Only the CDR3 portion is preserved as DNA: 36 bases, with reading frame beginning at the first base. V lost 6 bases and J lost 7 bases; the stretch between them is 10 bases long.